The 5 T cell receptor beta chains given below trace back to one sample, sequenced in a study of T-cell memory formation after mild COVID-19. TCRdb redid the calling of the 5' RACE reads with MiXCR, one entry per CDR3 protein. In the table there are around 530,000 distinct CDR3 sequences, about 20% of which are singletons. The source material was PBMCs or a T cell subset sorted from them (not recorded which). The origin of the receptors is an adult woman who had mild COVID-19 (a few samples of this study predate the infection). Cell type and time point are not known.

This clonotype has more than one count but fewer than ten. This rearrangement joins TRBV21-1 to TRBJ2-7; no DNA check was done on the table's D call, TRBD2. TRBV21-1 is given as a pseudogene. This CDR3 is built from 11 residues. DNA of the CDR3: TGTGCCCATTTCGAGCGCGGGGAGCAGTACTTC. This sequence encodes CAHFERGEQYF.

This clonotype was counted between two and nine times. The rearrangement uses TRBV5-1 and TRBJ2-7, with 12 bases lining up with TRBD2. The V and J ends lost 3 bases and 5 bases, in that order; junction bases with no gene match: 3. Per germline, CDR1 SGHRS and CDR2 YFSETQ. CDR3 size: 14 residues. Written as DNA, the CDR3 is TGCGCCAGCAGCTGGAGGACTAGCGGGGACGAGCAGTACTTC. Translating it yields CASSWRTSGDEQYF.

The rearrangement uses TRBV7-2 and TRBJ1-1; tentative D call: TRBD1 (5 bases). The CDR3 covers 14 residues. With 3 bases removed from V and 1 base from J, the gap between germline ends came to 9 bases. Looked up from germline, CDR1 is SGHTA and CDR2 is FQGNSA. Here the CDR3 DNA reads TGTGCCAGCAGCTTTGGGACGGCGAACACTGAAGCTTTCTTT. Its protein is CASSFGTANTEAFF.

This clonotype was counted between two and nine times. V is TRBV6-5 and J is TRBJ2-7, with D tentatively TRBD1 or TRBD2 (5 bases each). The CDR3 has 13 amino acids. CDR1 is MNHEY, CDR2 SVGAGI, per germline. Trimming pared 4 bases from V and 2 bases from J, leaving 9 bases between. The CDR3 nucleotides read TGTGCCAGCAGTTTGATGGGGGCCTACGAGCAGTACTTC. As protein: CASSLMGAYEQYF.

This clonotype was recorded a few times. The chain combines TRBV19 with TRBJ2-2; no definite D call. CDR1 is LNHDA, CDR2 SQIVND, per germline (reference sequence). The CDR3 extends over 14 amino acids. Trimming removed 4 bases from V and 2 bases from J, with 8 bases in between. The chain's CDR3 is CASSTGPNTGELFF. In nucleotides, the CDR3 is TGTGCCAGTAGTACGGGCCCTAACACCGGGGAGCTGTTTTTT.